The following is a T cell receptor (beta chain) sequence with its context. Its specificity is not known. The source of the sample is a study of graft-versus-host responses after intestinal transplantation. At the level of the study: Transplants were multivisceral, liver-intestinal, or isolated intestinal. Tacrolimus and steroids were given for 2 to 4 years to all recipients after anti-thymocyte globulin induction. Findings of the study overall: The marrow of recipients harbored GvH clones, and ileum or blood showed some of them first. In patients with graft-donor T cell macrochimerism, allograft graft-versus-host to host-versus-graft clonal ratios were high.

To release intraepithelial and lamina propria lymphocytes, the graft tissue was processed. The germline V gene has CDR1 LNHDA and CDR2 SQIVND (reference sequence). Trimming at V came to 6 bases and at J to 4 bases, leaving 0 bases not matched to a gene. The CDR3 is 14 amino acids. This table comes from immunoSEQ multiplex PCR, and its TCRdb copy is limited to in-frame clones, with some not included. The table records approximately 12,000 clones, around three quarters of them present only once. The origin of this receptor is a human patient who received an intestinal transplant, so some T cells may come from the graft donor. The sequencing used ileum tissue, collected 23 days after intestinal transplant. V usage is TRBV19 and J usage is TRBJ2-3; TRBD2 agrees at 14 bases. CDR3 in DNA: TGTGCCAGTAGGACTAGCGGGGGGGCAGATACGCAGTATTTT. It is translated as CASRTSGGADTQYF.